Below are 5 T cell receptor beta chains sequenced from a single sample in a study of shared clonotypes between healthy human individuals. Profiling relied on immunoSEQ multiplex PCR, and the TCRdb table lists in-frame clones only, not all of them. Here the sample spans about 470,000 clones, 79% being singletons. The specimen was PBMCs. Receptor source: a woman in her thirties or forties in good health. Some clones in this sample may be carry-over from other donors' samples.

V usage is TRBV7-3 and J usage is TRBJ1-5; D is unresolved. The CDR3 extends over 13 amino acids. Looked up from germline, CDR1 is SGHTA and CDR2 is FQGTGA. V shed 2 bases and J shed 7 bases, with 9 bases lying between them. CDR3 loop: CASSLEVSQPQHF. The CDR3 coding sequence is TGTGCCAGCAGCTTAGAGGTCTCACAGCCCCAGCATTTT.

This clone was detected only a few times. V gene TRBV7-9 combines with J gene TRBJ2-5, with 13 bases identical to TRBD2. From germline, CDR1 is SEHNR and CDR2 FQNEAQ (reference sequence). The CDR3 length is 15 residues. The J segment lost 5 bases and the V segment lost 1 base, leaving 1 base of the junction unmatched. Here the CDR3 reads CASSLGTSGGETQYF. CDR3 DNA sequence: TGTGCCAGCAGCTTAGGGACTAGCGGGGGTGAGACCCAGTACTTC. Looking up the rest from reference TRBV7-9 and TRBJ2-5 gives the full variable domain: DTGVSQNPRHKITKRGQNVTFRCDPISEHNRLYWYRQTLGQGPEFLTYFQNEAQLEKSRLLSDRFSAERPKGSFSTLEIQRTEQGDSAMYLCASSLGTSGGETQYFGPGTRLLVL.

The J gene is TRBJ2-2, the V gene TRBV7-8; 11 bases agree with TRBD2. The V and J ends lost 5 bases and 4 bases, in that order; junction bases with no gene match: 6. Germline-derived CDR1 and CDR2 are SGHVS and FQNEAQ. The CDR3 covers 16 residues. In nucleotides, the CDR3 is TGTGCCAGCAGCCAGACTAGCGGGGTCCGCACCGGGGAGCTGTTTTTT. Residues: CASSQTSGVRTGELFF.

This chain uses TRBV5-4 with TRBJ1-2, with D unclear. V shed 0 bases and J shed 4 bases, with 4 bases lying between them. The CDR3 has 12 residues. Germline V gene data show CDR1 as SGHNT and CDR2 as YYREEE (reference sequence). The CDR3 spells CASSLEGYGYTF. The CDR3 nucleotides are TGTGCCAGCAGCTTGGAGGGCTATGGCTACACCTTC.

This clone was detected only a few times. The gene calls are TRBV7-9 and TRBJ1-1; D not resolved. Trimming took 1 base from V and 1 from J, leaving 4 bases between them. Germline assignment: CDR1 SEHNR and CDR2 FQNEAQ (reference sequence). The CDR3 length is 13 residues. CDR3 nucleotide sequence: TGTGCCAGCAGCTTAGAGGCGAACACTGAAGCTTTCTTT. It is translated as CASSLEANTEAFF.